This TCR beta chain was identified during a study of cytomegalovirus exposure and HLA in healthy donors (dated by TCRdb to the late 2010s). About the study as a whole: According to an earlier analysis of 587 of the donors, roughly 180 million T cells yielded 117 million unique TCR beta sequences and 250 to 350 Gb of sequence data. To predict cytomegalovirus infection status, the study combined high-throughput TCR immunosequencing, statistical association of individual TCRs with disease status, and machine learning. In addition to the first cohort of about 650 subjects, a separate validation cohort of some 120 different subjects was used. In the later analysis, no new phenotypic data were used to find candidate immune exposures; instead, reliance was placed on TCR beta sequences and their occurrence across donors. Of the approximately 370 genotyped donors, approximately 81% were placed in the genetic ancestry cluster associated with self-reported Caucasian donors. A later genetic analysis used genome-wide SNP genotypes for about 65% of the 666 donors, treating that subset as a discovery cohort. The study was designed to test whether signatures of past pathogen exposure could be identified by cataloging public T cell receptors. A few DR-DQ haplotypes were treated as single units for association and clustering because of strong linkage in the cohort. About 300 gigabases of sequencing data and tens of millions of unique TCR sequences were included in an early release covering 500 to 750 HLA-typed donors. All discovery cohort repertoires had been generated using a single sequencing platform. The number of donors typed differed by locus, with roughly 620-640 for A, B, C, DRB1 and DQB1, 522 for DQA1, 600 to 610 for DPA1, and 450 to 480 for DPB1. The study profiled the T cell repertoires of hundreds of subjects by immunosequencing and related them to cytomegalovirus serostatus. On average, approximately 250,000 unique TCR beta nucleotide sequences were sequenced per donor among 300 to 500 genotyped donors of the cohort, with about 17% of those sequences being non-productive. In an earlier analysis of roughly 600 of the donors, high-throughput TCR beta sequencing was used to judge whether each TCR beta V gene segment behaved as functional or pseudogenic. Donor age, sex, ethnicity and CMV serostatus were compiled together with the repertoire data. HLA typing included class I and class II loci at four-digit resolution. A later analysis re-examined previously published TCR beta repertoires from roughly 720 donors and added high-resolution HLA genotyping to investigate patterns of TCR occurrence.

The cohort consisted of hundreds of healthy bone marrow donors. At the time of sampling, every cohort member was nominally healthy, though immune exposures that went unrecorded were likely present. The donor was CMV seropositive and belonged to the group of 250 to 300 seropositive cohort members. A peripheral blood sample was collected from each donor, and TCR beta sequencing was performed on peripheral blood mononuclear cells. Genomic DNA extraction from the blood cell samples was performed with the Qiagen DNeasy Blood Extraction Kit. This clone was picked up a small number of times. Which antigen it targets is not known. The record has no base qualities; no much larger clone is one base away. The library relied on the immunoSEQ multiplex PCR assay. For the multiplex PCR, a mixture combining 60 forward primers for TCR Vbeta segments and 13 reverse primers for TCR Jbeta segments was used. A multiplex PCR assay on genomic DNA amplified the CDR3 region of rearranged TCR beta genes. The amplified TCR beta libraries were sequenced on the Illumina HiSeq System as 87-base-pair reads. For the original study's pipeline: A later analysis counted about 76 million unique TCR beta chains across the 500 to 850 repertoires, and about 10 million of these chains were shared by at least two donors. To remove PCR and sequencing errors, raw reads were error-corrected and collapsed into unique sequences using a nearest-neighbor algorithm that merged closely related sequences. To assign V, D and J gene segments, CDR3 sequences were aligned to IMGT reference sequences. For a sequence to be retained, a match of at least six nucleotides to both a V gene segment and a J gene segment was required. A rearrangement counted as productive if the CDR3 had no stop codons and remained in frame with V and J, and every other rearrangement counted as non-productive. Following IMGT convention, CDR3 was defined as the stretch from the second conserved V-encoded cysteine to the conserved J-encoded phenylalanine. Sequences without an unambiguous match to a single V gene segment were excluded from the earlier analysis of 450 to 650 of the donors. In an earlier analysis of some 590 of the donors, V segments were called functional above 56.7% productive rearrangements and were called segregating when the between-donor standard deviation exceeded 5%. A statistical classification framework was developed to diagnose cytomegalovirus status using the catalog of TCR beta chain sequences. In a later analysis, V and J genes were assigned by comparing TCR nucleotide sequences against IMGT/GENE-DB human TR gene sequences. In a later analysis, CDR3 sequences and most-parsimonious VDJ recombination scenarios were assigned using the TCRdist pipeline. In a later analysis, every TCR beta chain was defined by the combination of its CDR3 amino acid sequence and its V-gene family, and reads without a unique V-gene family were dropped. In a later analysis, a few hundred highly shared, low-generation-probability nucleotide sequences were removed to address suspected cross-contamination and a sequencing artifact. For each public chain, a later analysis derived a clonal expansion index from normalized ranks of inferred template counts within each repertoire. In a later analysis, generation probabilities were computed using a VDJ recombination model fitted to out-of-frame rearrangements, and the results were checked against IGoR. In a later analysis, hypergeometric tests were used to score TCR-TCR, TCR-HLA and TCR-CMV co-occurrence, with a repertoire-size bias correction applied to TCR pairs. To estimate false discovery rates, a later analysis permuted the HLA or CMV assignments 20 times. In a later analysis, co-occurring TCRs were grouped with DBSCAN, and TCRdist sequence similarity was added when clustering was performed within HLA-allele-positive subsets. Co-occurrence clustering excluded repertoires with fewer than 30,000 or more than 120,000 public chains, plus five with anomalous nucleotide sharing. This immuneACCESS table, as held by TCRdb, lists in-frame sequences with V and J called but not all clones. Of the missing ones, under half trace to an unresolved V gene in checked studies; the others have no known cause. That table furnishes V, J and clone size, whereas the DNA furnished D and trimming. This sample holds some 190,000 clones; about 9.4% were observed only once. The ten top clones hold approximately 1.3% of the sample.

The germline V gene sets CDR1 to SQVTM and CDR2 to ANQGSEA. V is cut back by 5 bases and J by 6 bases, with 5 bases in the junction unmatched. Taken from cysteine to phenylalanine, the CDR3 has 12 residues. Just CDR3 DNA is preserved here, 36 bases in frame from base 1. The investigation overall reported the following: Linkage disequilibrium might explain the correlated functional status among segregating V segments, but an unknown experimental factor could not be excluded. In a later analysis, the rate of TCR association differed among HLA loci, with DRB1 alleles having the most associated TCRs and HLA-C alleles having the fewest. In an earlier analysis of 587 of the donors, most TCR beta V segments appeared in productive rearrangements about 87% or about 30% of the time, broadly matching IMGT annotations. A further reported finding was that TCR beta sequences accurately predicted the HLA-A and HLA-B alleles for most subjects in the first cohort. When HLA alleles, especially DR and DQ, strongly co-occurred, attributing TCR associations to individual alleles was difficult. Across donors, most TCR sequences were observed very rarely, whereas some public TCRs were present in many individuals. In a later analysis, HLA-associated TCR beta chains were found to be more clonally expanded and to have lower generation probabilities than equally common non-associated chains. Because counts were too low, roughly 17 rarely observed V segments, including chromosome 9 orphons, were left out of the earlier analysis of 500 to 750 of the donors. A later analysis found that most CMV-associated TCR beta chains appeared HLA-restricted, with HLA associations seemingly driven largely by CMV exposure. In a later analysis, several top co-occurrence clusters were reported to appear linked to parvovirus B19, influenza, CMV and Epstein-Barr virus. The cohort was sequenced for TCR beta chains only, and without alpha or paired-chain data the features that could be detected were limited. Specific HLA alleles were associated with roughly 16,000 TCR beta sequences at a false discovery rate of 0.05 in a later analysis. For the cohort, immune exposure information was limited to CMV serostatus. In vitro tests confirmed that three of the cytomegalovirus-associated TCR beta chains recognize cytomegalovirus antigens. A later genetic analysis reported fewer N-insertions in productive TCRs among donors in an Asian-associated ancestry cluster than the 666-donor mean. Presence/absence analyses assumed roughly uniform sequencing depth across donors, an assumption that may not hold. In a later genetic analysis, a missense DCLRE1C variant was associated with V-gene and J-gene trimming of TCR beta chains, and the association was replicated in an independent cohort. The authors suggested that the approach could potentially be generalized to other disease states and immunological phenotypes. Some IMGT-functional V segments, including TRBV6-2 and TRBV6-3, could not be told apart with the 87-base-pair reads, so those segments were excluded. Cytomegalovirus status was reported to be diagnosed by the classifier with high specificity and sensitivity in both the original and validation cohorts. A cluster of highly shared sequence variants was judged likely to represent a technical artifact of the sequencing pipeline. Because HLA typing was unavailable for some donors at each locus, only the typed subset was used in association tests. The study gave a list of about 150 TCR beta chains associated with cytomegalovirus.

This receptor chain uses TRBV29-1 and TRBJ2-7; 9 junctional bases match TRBD1. The TCR sequence derives from a woman in her 30s in good health and CMV-seropositive. The sequenced sample consisted of PBMCs. The CDR3 amino acid sequence is: CSVWDRDIEQYF. Here is the DNA: TGCAGCGTTTGGGACAGGGACATCGAGCAGTACTTC.